The 14 T cell receptor beta chains given below trace back to one sample, sequenced in a study of Ad26.COV2.S vaccination and SARS-CoV-2 variants (dated by TCRdb to about 2021). Receptors were amplified or captured by the immunoSEQ multiplex PCR assay. TCRdb re-hosts the immuneACCESS table, in-frame sequences only. Its copies lack some clones; in the studies checked, an unresolved V gene accounts for under half of them, and the cause for the rest is not known. Across this sample there are about 680,000 clones, with 89% seen only once. In total, the top ten clones hold approximately 1.5% of the sample. Sample treatment or condition, as interpreted from the label and publication: approximately 18 received Ad26.COV2.S at low or high dose, single or two shots; a few received placebo; per-sample allocation not given. Repertoires of vaccine and placebo recipients were sequenced from samples collected on day 63 after the first injection.

This sample comprised peripheral blood, obtained in a trial of Ad26.COV2.S vaccine versus placebo. The source of these receptors is a person between 18 and 65 years old who received the Ad26.COV2.S COVID-19 vaccine or a placebo.

This rearrangement joins TRBV5-5 to TRBJ2-5; 10 positions match TRBD1. CDR1 and CDR2 (germline): SGHKS, YYEKEE (reference sequence). J lost 5 bases, V lost 4 bases, and 11 bases had no gene match. The CDR3 is 16 amino acids. Here the CDR3 DNA reads TGTGCCAGCAGCCAACTCCAGACAGGGGGCATCGAGACCCAGTACTTC. Its translation: CASSQLQTGGIETQYF.

The V call is TRBV29-1, the J call TRBJ1-1, with 7 positions matching TRBD1. The V and J ends lost 6 bases and 4 bases, in that order; junction bases with no gene match: 5. The CDR3 is 12 residues long. Germline CDR1 is SQVTM and CDR2 is ANQGSEA. The CDR3 nucleotides read TGCAGCGTCCCAGGGGGAGCCACTGAAGCTTTCTTT. Encoded protein: CSVPGGATEAFF.

The rearrangement links TRBV6-5 to TRBJ2-7; D possibly uses TRBD1 or TRBD2 (5 bases each). Germline V gene lookup returns CDR1 MNHEY and CDR2 SVGAGI. Trimming left V 0 bases short and J 1 base short, with 7 bases between. The CDR3 length is 14 residues. The CDR3 spells CASSYSGTSYEQYF. The CDR3 DNA sequence: TGTGCCAGCAGTTACTCGGGGACGTCCTACGAGCAGTACTTC.

This sequence joins TRBV5-1 and TRBJ1-1, with 7 bases matching TRBD1. Germline values: CDR1 SGHRS, CDR2 YFSETQ. This CDR3 contains 13 residues. The V and J ends lost 4 bases and 5 bases, in that order; junction bases with no gene match: 5. The CDR3 nucleotides are TGCGCCAGCAGCCGCGACAGGGTTACTGAAGCTTTCTTT. Residues: CASSRDRVTEAFF. Complete variable domain (other parts from reference TRBV5-1 and TRBJ1-1): KAGVTQTPRYLIKTRGQQVTLSCSPISGHRSVSWYQQTPGQGLQFLFEYFSETQRNKGNFPGRFSGRQFSNSRSEMNVSTLELGDSALYLCASSRDRVTEAFFGQGTRLTVV.

The chain has TRBV5-4 and TRBJ1-6, with 7 bases fitting TRBD1. This CDR3 spans 15 amino acids. Trimming at V came to 5 bases and at J to 0 bases, leaving 2 bases not matched to a gene. CDR1 and CDR2 from the germline V gene are SGHNT and YYREEE (reference sequence). The CDR3 reads CASRAGGSYNSPLHF. CDR3 nucleotides: TGTGCCAGCAGGGCAGGGGGCTCCTATAATTCACCCCTCCACTTT.

The gene calls are TRBV5-5 and TRBJ1-4; 10 positions match TRBD1. Germline-derived CDR1 and CDR2 are SGHKS and YYEKEE (reference sequence). The CDR3 is made up of 15 amino acids. J lost 11 bases, V lost 4 bases, and 11 bases had no gene match. Here the CDR3 DNA reads TGTGCCAGCAGCGCACCCGGGACAGGGGAGGTTAAACTGTTTTTT. Translation gives CASSAPGTGEVKLFF.

The genes are TRBV3-1 (or the pseudogene TRBV3-2) and TRBJ1-4; D ambiguous. Germline V CDR1 and CDR2: LGHDT, YNNKEL (reference sequence). The CDR3 has 16 residues. V was clipped by 0 bases and J by 5 bases, with 13 bases between them. The CDR3 coding sequence is TGTGCCAGCAGCCAAGATCGTGGCCAGATCAATGAAAAACTGTTTTTT. Amino acid sequence: CASSQDRGQINEKLFF.

The V and J genes are TRBV7-7 and TRBJ2-1; a possible D gene is TRBD2 (7 bases). With 5 bases removed from V and 5 bases from J, the gap between germline ends came to 19 bases. Germline V gives CDR1 SSHAT, CDR2 FNYEAQ (reference sequence). The CDR3 has 16 amino acids. The CDR3 sequence is CASSPDGGGVHNEQFF. In nucleotides, the CDR3 is TGTGCCAGCAGCCCTGACGGAGGGGGGGTCCACAATGAGCAGTTCTTC.

The rearrangement joins TRBV4-2 to TRBJ2-4, with 7 bases identical to TRBD1. Germline V gene sequence: CDR1 LGHNA, CDR2 YNFKEQ. This CDR3 comprises 17 residues. V was pared by 3 bases and J by 1 base, with 9 bases of the junction left unmatched. CDR3 DNA: TGTGCCAGCAGCCAGGGCCGGGACAGCCCGGCCAAAAACATTCAGTACTTC. Translating gives CASSQGRDSPAKNIQYF.

The chain is built from TRBV7-3 and TRBJ2-1; weak D call: TRBD2 (6 bases). CDR1 SGHTA and CDR2 FQGTGA come from the germline V gene. The length of the CDR3 is 16 residues. The germline V and J ends were trimmed by 4 bases and 2 bases, with 15 bases remaining between them. CDR3 protein: CASSSRVAAAYNEQFF. CDR3 in DNA: TGTGCCAGCAGCTCGCGCGTAGCGGCGGCCTACAATGAGCAGTTCTTC.

This chain links TRBV24-1 with TRBJ2-3; the match to TRBD2 covers 7 bases. In germline, CDR1 is KGHDR, CDR2 SFDVKD. After removal of 7 bases from V and 9 bases from J, the junction contained 3 bases not matched to a gene. CDR3 length: 11 residues. The CDR3 nucleotides are TGTGCCACCAGCTCCGGGAGGACGCAGTATTTT. It translates to CATSSGRTQYF.

CDR3 sequence: CASSLTGGDYGYTF. In DNA, the CDR3 is TGTGCCAGCAGCCTCACAGGGGGCGACTATGGCTACACCTTC. The chain couples TRBV9 to TRBJ1-2; 9 nucleotides align to TRBD1. Germline loops: CDR1 SGDLS, CDR2 YYNGEE. The CDR3 consists of 14 residues. Germline trimming cut 4 bases from V and 3 bases from J; bases unmatched to any gene: 4. Using reference TRBV9 and TRBJ1-2 for the parts outside the CDR3, the full variable domain is DSGVTQTPKHLITATGQRVTLRCSPRSGDLSVYWYQQSLDQGLQFLIQYYNGEERAKGNILERFSAQQFPDLHSELNLSSLELGDSALYFCASSLTGGDYGYTFGSGTRLTVV.

The CDR3 loop is CASRPPLNEQFF. The CDR3 nucleotides are TGTGCCAGCAGGCCCCCCCTCAATGAGCAGTTCTTC. This chain joins TRBV6-5 and TRBJ2-1; no clear D gene. Germline CDR1 MNHEY, CDR2 SVGAGI. This CDR3 has 12 amino acids. The V end lost 6 bases, the J end lost 6 bases, and 9 bases lay between the germline ends.

The chain carries TRBV5-1 and TRBJ1-3, with D tentatively TRBD1 (5 bases). Germline loops: CDR1 SGHRS, CDR2 YFSETQ. This CDR3 is 17 amino acids long. The V end was cut by 0 bases, the J end by 4 bases, with 17 bases between. For the CDR3, the DNA is TGCGCCAGCAGCTTGGGTGACAGTAATCCGGTGGGAAACACCATATATTTT. Translating gives CASSLGDSNPVGNTIYF.